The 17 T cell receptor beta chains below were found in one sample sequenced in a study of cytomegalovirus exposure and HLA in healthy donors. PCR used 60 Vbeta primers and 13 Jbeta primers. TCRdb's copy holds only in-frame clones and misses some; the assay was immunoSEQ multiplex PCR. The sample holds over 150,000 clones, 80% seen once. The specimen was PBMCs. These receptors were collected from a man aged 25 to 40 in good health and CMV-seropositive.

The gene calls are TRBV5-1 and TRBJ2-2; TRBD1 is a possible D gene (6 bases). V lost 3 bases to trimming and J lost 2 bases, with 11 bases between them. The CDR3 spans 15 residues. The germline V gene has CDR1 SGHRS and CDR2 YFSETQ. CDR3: CASSSRTVNTGELFF. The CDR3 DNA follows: TGCGCCAGCAGCTCCAGGACAGTAAACACCGGGGAGCTGTTTTTT.

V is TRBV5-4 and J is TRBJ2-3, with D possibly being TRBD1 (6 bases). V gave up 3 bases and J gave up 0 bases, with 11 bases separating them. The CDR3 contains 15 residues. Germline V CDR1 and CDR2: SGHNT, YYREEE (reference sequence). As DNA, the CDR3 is TGTGCCAGCAGCTCCAAGGACAGTAGCACAGATACGCAGTATTTT. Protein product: CASSSKDSSTDTQYF.

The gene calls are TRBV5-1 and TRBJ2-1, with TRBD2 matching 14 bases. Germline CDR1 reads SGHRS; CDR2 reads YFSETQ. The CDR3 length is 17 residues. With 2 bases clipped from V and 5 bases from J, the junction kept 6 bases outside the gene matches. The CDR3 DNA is TGCGCCAGCAGCTTACCGGGACTAGCGGGAGTGAACAATGAGCAGTTCTTC. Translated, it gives CASSLPGLAGVNNEQFF. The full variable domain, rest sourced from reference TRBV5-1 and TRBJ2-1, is KAGVTQTPRYLIKTRGQQVTLSCSPISGHRSVSWYQQTPGQGLQFLFEYFSETQRNKGNFPGRFSGRQFSNSRSEMNVSTLELGDSALYLCASSLPGLAGVNNEQFFGPGTRLTVL.

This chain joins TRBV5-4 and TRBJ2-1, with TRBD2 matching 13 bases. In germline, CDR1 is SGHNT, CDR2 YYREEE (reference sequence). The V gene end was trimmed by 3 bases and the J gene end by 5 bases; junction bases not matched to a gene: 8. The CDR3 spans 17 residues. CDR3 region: CASSSKTSGRSHNEQFF. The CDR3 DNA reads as TGTGCCAGCAGCTCCAAGACTAGCGGGAGGTCCCACAATGAGCAGTTCTTC.

DNA of the CDR3: TGCGCCAGCAGCCAAGATTCGTCGAGCGGGGGGGACACAGATACGCAGTATTTT. Translating gives CASSQDSSSGGDTDTQYF. V usage is TRBV4-3 and J usage is TRBJ2-3; TRBD2 aligns across 10 bases. The CDR3 length is 18 residues. The germline V gene encodes CDR1 LGHNA and CDR2 YSLEER. Trimming took 0 bases from V and 2 from J; bases not matched to a gene: 8.

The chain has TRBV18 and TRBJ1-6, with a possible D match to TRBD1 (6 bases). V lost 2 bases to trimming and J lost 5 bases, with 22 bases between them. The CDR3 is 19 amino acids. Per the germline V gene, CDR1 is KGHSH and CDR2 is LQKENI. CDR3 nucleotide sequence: TGTGCCAGCTCACCATTCGAGCAGGGAGGGGGATATAATAATTCACCCCTCCACTTT. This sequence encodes CASSPFEQGGGYNNSPLHF. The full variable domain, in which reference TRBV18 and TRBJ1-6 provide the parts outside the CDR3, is NAGVMQNPRHLVRRRGQEARLRCSPMKGHSHVYWYRQLPEEGLKFMVYLQKENIIDESGMPKERFSAEFPKEGPSILRIQQVVRGDSAAYFCASSPFEQGGGYNNSPLHFGNGTRLTVT.

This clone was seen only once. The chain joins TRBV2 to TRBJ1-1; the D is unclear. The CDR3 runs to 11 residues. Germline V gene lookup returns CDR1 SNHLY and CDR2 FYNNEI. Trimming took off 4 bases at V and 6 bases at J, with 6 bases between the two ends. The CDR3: CASSGRAEAFF. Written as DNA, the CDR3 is TGTGCCAGCAGTGGGAGGGCTGAAGCTTTCTTT.

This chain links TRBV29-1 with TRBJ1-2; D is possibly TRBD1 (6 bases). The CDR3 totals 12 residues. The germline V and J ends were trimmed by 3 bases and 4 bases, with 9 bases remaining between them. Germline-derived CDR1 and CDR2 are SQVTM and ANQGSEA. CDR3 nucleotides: TGCAGCGTTGAGGCAGGGGCCTATGGCTACACCTTC. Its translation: CSVEAGAYGYTF.

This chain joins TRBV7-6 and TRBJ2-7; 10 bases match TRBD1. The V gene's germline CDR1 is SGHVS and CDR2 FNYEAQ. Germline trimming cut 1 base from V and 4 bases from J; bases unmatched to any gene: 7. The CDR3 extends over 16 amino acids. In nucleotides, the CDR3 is TGTGCCAGCAGCTTAGACACGGGACAGGGGACTTACGAGCAGTACTTC. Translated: CASSLDTGQGTYEQYF.

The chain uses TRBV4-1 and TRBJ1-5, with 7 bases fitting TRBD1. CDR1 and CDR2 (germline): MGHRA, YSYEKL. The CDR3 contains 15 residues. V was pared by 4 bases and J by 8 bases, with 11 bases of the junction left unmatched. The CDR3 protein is CASSPKGQWLEPQHF. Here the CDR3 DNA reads TGCGCCAGCAGCCCCAAGGGACAGTGGTTAGAGCCCCAGCATTTT.

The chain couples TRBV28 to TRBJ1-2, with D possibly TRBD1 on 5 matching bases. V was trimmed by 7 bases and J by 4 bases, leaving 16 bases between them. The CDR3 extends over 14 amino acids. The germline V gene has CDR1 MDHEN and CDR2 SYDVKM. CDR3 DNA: TGTGCCAGCACCATGGGGGGATACAGCTATGGCTACACCTTC. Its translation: CASTMGGYSYGYTF.

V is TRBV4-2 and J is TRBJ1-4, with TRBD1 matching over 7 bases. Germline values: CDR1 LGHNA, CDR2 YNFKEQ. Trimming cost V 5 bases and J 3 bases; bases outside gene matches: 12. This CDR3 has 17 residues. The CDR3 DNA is TGTGCCAGCAGCTCAGAGGGAGGCAGGGGGGCTAATGAAAAACTGTTTTTT. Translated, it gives CASSSEGGRGANEKLFF.

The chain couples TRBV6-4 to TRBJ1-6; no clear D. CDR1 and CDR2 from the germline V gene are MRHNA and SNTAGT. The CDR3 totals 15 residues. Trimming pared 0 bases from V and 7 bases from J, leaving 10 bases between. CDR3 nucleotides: TGTGCCAGCAGTGACTCTGCGGGTACGAATTCACCCCTCCACTTT. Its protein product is CASSDSAGTNSPLHF.

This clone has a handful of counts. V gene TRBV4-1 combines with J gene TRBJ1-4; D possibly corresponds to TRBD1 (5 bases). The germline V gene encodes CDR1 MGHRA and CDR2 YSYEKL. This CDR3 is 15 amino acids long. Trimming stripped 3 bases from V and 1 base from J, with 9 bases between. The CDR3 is CASSQPRGTNEKLFF. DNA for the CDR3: TGCGCCAGCAGCCAGCCTAGGGGAACTAATGAAAAACTGTTTTTT.

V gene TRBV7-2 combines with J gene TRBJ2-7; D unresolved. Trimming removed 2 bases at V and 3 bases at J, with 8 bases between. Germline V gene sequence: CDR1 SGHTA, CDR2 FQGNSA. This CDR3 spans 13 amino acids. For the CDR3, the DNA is TGTGCCAGCAGCTTATCCTTCCTCTACGAGCAGTACTTC. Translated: CASSLSFLYEQYF.

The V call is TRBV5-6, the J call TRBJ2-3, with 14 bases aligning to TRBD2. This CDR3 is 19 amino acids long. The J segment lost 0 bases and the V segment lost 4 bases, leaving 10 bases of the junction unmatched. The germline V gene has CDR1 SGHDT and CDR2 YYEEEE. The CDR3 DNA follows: TGTGCCAGCAGCAGACGGGGACTAGCGGGGGCCACTAGCACAGATACGCAGTATTTT. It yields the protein CASSRRGLAGATSTDTQYF.

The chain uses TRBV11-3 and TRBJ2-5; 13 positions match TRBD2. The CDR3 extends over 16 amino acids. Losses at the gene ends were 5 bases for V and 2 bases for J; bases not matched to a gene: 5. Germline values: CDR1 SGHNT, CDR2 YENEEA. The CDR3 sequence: CASSPTSGGVQETQYF. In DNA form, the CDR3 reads TGTGCCAGCAGCCCCACTAGCGGGGGGGTTCAAGAGACCCAGTACTTC.